This T cell receptor beta chain was documented in a study of T cell responses to AZD1222 COVID-19 vaccine. For the study at large: Second-dose timings of about 4 or about 12 weeks were pooled.

CDR1 is MDHEN, CDR2 SYDVKM, per germline. With V trimmed by 7 bases and J by 2 bases, 8 bases remained unmatched. This CDR3 has 14 amino acids. The method was immunoSEQ multiplex PCR; TCRdb's version includes in-frame clones alone and lacks a portion of them. The data hold approximately 90,000 clones, with 80% to 90% observed a single time. Study conclusions and caveats: Clonal diversity was possibly underestimated; the donors were predominantly white British and more often female. Of spike-specific TCRs, nearly half reportedly target regions left unmutated in variants. Baseline seropositivity occurred in only six AZD1222 recipients.

A word on this clone: Its specificity is not known.

Specimen: peripheral blood, collected on day 0 of AZD1222 vaccination. The TCR originated in an adult in good health. The J gene is TRBJ2-7, the V gene TRBV28; 7 nucleotides align to TRBD1. The CDR3 loop reads CASNPPGQAYEQYF. The DNA of the CDR3 is TGTGCCAGCAATCCCCCAGGACAGGCCTACGAGCAGTACTTC.